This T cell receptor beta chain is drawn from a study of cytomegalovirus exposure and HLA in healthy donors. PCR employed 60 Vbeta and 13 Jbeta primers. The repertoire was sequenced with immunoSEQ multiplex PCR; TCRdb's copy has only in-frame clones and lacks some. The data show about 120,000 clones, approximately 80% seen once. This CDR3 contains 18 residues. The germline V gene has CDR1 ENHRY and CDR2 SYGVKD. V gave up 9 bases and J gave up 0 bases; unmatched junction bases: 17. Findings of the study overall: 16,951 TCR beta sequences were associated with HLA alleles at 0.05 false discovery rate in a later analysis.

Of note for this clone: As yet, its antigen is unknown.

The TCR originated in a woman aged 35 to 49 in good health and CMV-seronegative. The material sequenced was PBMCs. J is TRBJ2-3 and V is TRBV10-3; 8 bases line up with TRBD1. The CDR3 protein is CAIRQGLHPNSSTDTQYF. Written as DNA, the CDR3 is TGTGCCATAAGACAGGGGCTCCACCCCAACTCTAGCACAGATACGCAGTATTTT.